A single sample is the source of the 21 T cell receptor beta chains below, sequenced in a study of blood T cells in healthy people across ages. Then a second PCR, running roughly 7 to 11 cycles, was carried out with a sample-barcoded 5' primer and a J-beta primer mix. TCRdb itself ran the 5' RACE reads through MiXCR, one entry per CDR3 protein. This sample has 800,000 to 950,000 distinct CDR3 sequences, with about 29% found just once. This sample also belongs to another study, concerning T cells of mothers and their children.

The sequencing sample was made of blood. All receptors derive from a woman in her forties in good health.

The chain joins TRBV20-1 to TRBJ1-5; 8 nucleotides align to TRBD1. J gave up 2 bases and V 2 bases, and 5 bases lay outside the gene matches. The CDR3 runs 15 residues. The germline V gene has CDR1 DFQATT and CDR2 SNEGSKA (reference sequence). Here the CDR3 reads CSARLGQGGNQPQHF. The CDR3 DNA sequence: TGCAGTGCTAGACTTGGACAGGGCGGCAATCAGCCCCAGCATTTT.

There are a few counts of this clonotype. The chain joins TRBV15 to TRBJ1-6; D gene ambiguous. Germline loops: CDR1 LNHNV, CDR2 YYDKDF (reference sequence). This CDR3 is 14 amino acids long. V was clipped by 0 bases and J by 5 bases, with 5 bases between them. CDR3 amino acids: CATSRDFDNSPLHF. The DNA of the CDR3 is TGTGCCACCAGCAGAGATTTCGATAATTCACCCCTCCACTTT.

This clonotype was seen ten or more times. The chain has TRBV7-2 and TRBJ2-3, with 8 bases matching TRBD2. Germline CDR1 reads SGHTA; CDR2 reads FQGNSA. CDR3 length equals 19 residues. J gave up 1 base and V 4 bases, and 16 bases lay outside the gene matches. CDR3 protein: CASSSDLMVAGRRTDTQYF. For the CDR3, the DNA is TGTGCCAGCAGCTCCGACTTGATGGTAGCGGGGCGCCGCACAGATACGCAGTATTTT.

The chain links TRBV5-5 to TRBJ1-1; D possibly corresponds to TRBD1 (5 bases). CDR1 and CDR2 from the germline V gene are SGHKS and YYEKEE (reference sequence). The CDR3 is 15 residues long. The V end lost 9 bases, the J end lost 0 bases, and 18 bases lay between the germline ends. The CDR3 region has the DNA TGTGCCACCGCCCCCTCGACGGACATGAACACTGAAGCTTTCTTT. Translated: CATAPSTDMNTEAFF.

The chain employs TRBV20-1 and TRBJ1-1; tentatively, D is TRBD1 (6 bases). The CDR3 covers 12 residues. Germline V CDR1 and CDR2: DFQATT, SNEGSKA (reference sequence). V lost 3 bases, J lost 6 bases, and 11 bases lay in between. The CDR3 region is CSASHPGAEAFF. In DNA, the CDR3 is TGCAGTGCTAGTCATCCAGGGGCTGAAGCTTTCTTT.

For this clonotype: A much larger clonotype is one base distant, so this may be a read error. The V and J genes are TRBV4-1 and TRBJ1-2; D is unclear. Germline CDR1 and CDR2: MGHRA and YSYEKL. The length of the CDR3 is 14 residues. The chain's CDR3 is CANSQGPVWDGYTF. The CDR3 DNA sequence: TGCGCCAACAGCCAAGGGCCAGTGTGGGATGGCTACACCTTC.

V and J are TRBV7-8 and TRBJ1-5, with D possibly TRBD1 on 6 matching bases. Trimming removed 4 bases from V and 14 bases from J, with 18 bases in between. The CDR3 runs to 13 residues. The germline V gene encodes CDR1 SGHVS and CDR2 FQNEAQ. The CDR3 nucleotides read TGTGCCAGCAGCTCTAACCAGGGGTGGGCGAAGCATTTT. Protein sequence: CASSSNQGWAKHF.

This clonotype appeared many times. The rearrangement joins TRBV28 to TRBJ2-7; D gene ambiguous. Germline V CDR1 and CDR2: MDHEN, SYDVKM. The CDR3 is 12 amino acids. V was pared by 5 bases and J by 5 bases, with 10 bases between. CDR3 in DNA: TGTGCCAGCAGTATCACCCGGGACGAGCAGTACTTC. Residues: CASSITRDEQYF.

In its sample, this clonotype was seen a few times. The J gene is TRBJ2-3, the V gene TRBV11-2; 8 bases fit TRBD2. Germline V gene data show CDR1 as SGHAT and CDR2 as FQNNGV. The CDR3 spans 13 residues. J lost 7 bases, V lost 7 bases, and 7 bases had no gene match. The CDR3 nucleotides are TGTGCCAGCAACCCGGGGGGGGTGCATACGCAGTATTTT. Amino acid sequence: CASNPGGVHTQYF.

The chain is built from TRBV2 and TRBJ1-6; D uncertain. CDR1 SNHLY and CDR2 FYNNEI come from the germline V gene. The CDR3 has 14 residues. V lost 3 bases to trimming and J lost 6 bases, with 9 bases between them. In nucleotides, the CDR3 is TGTGCCAGCAGTGAGGGCCAATCTAATTCACCCCTCCACTTT. Protein: CASSEGQSNSPLHF.

This clonotype was detected many times. V usage is TRBV5-6 and J usage is TRBJ2-1; 8 bases agree with TRBD2. The CDR3 loop spans 16 amino acids. The germline gives CDR1 SGHDT, CDR2 YYEEEE. The ends lost 2 bases at V and 8 bases at J; junction bases unmatched: 12. CDR3 residues: CASSFDNGRVYHEQFF. Here the CDR3 DNA reads TGTGCCAGCAGCTTTGATAACGGGAGGGTTTACCATGAGCAGTTCTTC.

This clonotype has only a few counts. The CDR3 nucleotides read TGTGCCAGCAGCCCCCGTATAGTTATGAACACTGAAGCTTTCTTT. It specifies CASSPRIVMNTEAFF. The rearrangement links TRBV3-1 to TRBJ1-1, with unresolved D. Germline CDR1 is LGHDT and CDR2 is YNNKEL (reference sequence). With 4 bases removed from V and 0 bases from J, the gap between germline ends came to 12 bases. CDR3 size: 15 residues. The full variable domain, completed using reference TRBV3-1 and TRBJ1-1, is DTAVSQTPKYLVTQMGNDKSIKCEQNLGHDTMYWYKQDSKKFLKIMFSYNNKELIINETVPNRFSPKSPDKAHLNLHINSLELGDSAVYFCASSPRIVMNTEAFFGQGTRLTVV.

This clonotype was counted at least ten times. The genes are TRBV30 and TRBJ2-1; 8 nucleotides line up with TRBD2. Trimming removed 1 base from V and 9 bases from J; junction bases left unmatched: 11. The CDR3 is made up of 15 amino acids. The germline CDR1 and CDR2 sequences are GTSNPN and SVGIG (reference sequence). DNA of the CDR3: TGTGCCTGGAGTGGTAGGGGACTAGTCGGGGGTGAGCAGTTCTTC. It codes for CAWSGRGLVGGEQFF.

This clonotype came up a few times. The chain links TRBV20-1 to TRBJ1-4; D is unresolved. Deletions cut 2 bases from V and 4 bases from J, with 8 bases between. CDR1 is DFQATT and CDR2 is SNEGSKA in the germline V gene (reference sequence). The CDR3 loop spans 13 amino acids. The CDR3 spells CSARSTINEKLFF. The CDR3 region has the DNA TGCAGTGCTAGATCCACGATTAATGAAAAACTGTTTTTT.

V and J are TRBV3-1 and TRBJ2-1, with D maybe TRBD2 (6 bases). The germline V gene encodes CDR1 LGHDT and CDR2 YNNKEL (reference sequence). The CDR3 consists of 14 residues. The V gene lost 4 bases and the J gene lost 4 bases, with 11 bases spanning the gap. CDR3 sequence reads: CASSRSGGYNEQFF. The CDR3, as DNA: TGTGCCAGCAGCCGGTCCGGGGGTTACAATGAGCAGTTCTTC.

This rearrangement joins TRBV5-1 to TRBJ1-2, with TRBD1 matching over 9 bases. The CDR3 covers 15 residues. In germline, CDR1 is SGHRS, CDR2 YFSETQ. V lost 4 bases to trimming and J lost 4 bases; unmatched junction nucleotides: 8. In nucleotides, the CDR3 is TGCGCCAGCAGCATAACAGGGGGCGCTGGCTATGGCTACACCTTC. Protein: CASSITGGAGYGYTF.

This clonotype has just one count. This chain uses TRBV20-1 with TRBJ2-7; maybe TRBD1 (6 bases). Judging by the DNA end, TRBJ2-5 fits better; the J call may be wrong. CDR1 and CDR2 from the germline V gene are DFQATT and SNEGSKA (reference sequence). This CDR3 spans 15 amino acids. In nucleotides, the CDR3 is TGCAGTGCTTCCCCAGACACAGGGTCCCAAGAGACCCAGTACTTC. Its translation: CSASPDTGSQETQYF.

A few counts support this clonotype. The V gene is TRBV7-9, the J gene TRBJ2-2, with a possible D match to TRBD2 (5 bases). CDR3 length equals 15 residues. Germline assignment: CDR1 SEHNR and CDR2 FQNEAQ (reference sequence). Trimming left V 5 bases short and J 5 bases short, with 15 bases between. In DNA, the CDR3 is TGTGCCAGCAGCGCACAAGGACTTAAAACCGGGGAGCTGTTTTTT. Its translation is CASSAQGLKTGELFF.

In its sample, this clonotype was seen many times. This chain connects TRBV5-6 to TRBJ2-5; tentative D call: TRBD1 (5 bases). Germline CDR1 SGHDT, CDR2 YYEEEE. V lost 2 bases, J lost 2 bases, and 10 bases lay in between. The CDR3 has 14 residues. CDR3 sequence reads: CASSLGAGQETQYF. The CDR3 DNA sequence: TGTGCCAGCAGCTTAGGGGCAGGTCAAGAGACCCAGTACTTC.

This clonotype was counted ten times or more. The genes are TRBV7-3 and TRBJ2-7; D uncertain. Per germline, CDR1 SGHTA and CDR2 FQGTGA. The CDR3 contains 13 residues. V lost 5 bases to trimming and J lost 6 bases, with 14 bases between them. CDR3 DNA sequence: TGTGCCAGCAGCCCCCTCTCCGGTTCCGAGCAGTACTTC. This codes for CASSPLSGSEQYF.

Many counts were recorded for this clonotype. DNA for the CDR3: TGCAGCGTGATCGGGACAGGCCAAGAGACCCAGTACTTC. This translates into CSVIGTGQETQYF. The chain uses TRBV29-1 and TRBJ2-5, with TRBD1 matching over 8 bases. In germline, CDR1 is SQVTM, CDR2 ANQGSEA. The V gene end was trimmed by 6 bases and the J gene end by 1 base; junction bases not matched to a gene: 4. This CDR3 is built from 13 residues.